Below are 23 T cell receptor beta chains sequenced from a single sample in a study of blood T cell repertoires in COVID-19. Profiling relied on immunoSEQ multiplex PCR, and the TCRdb table lists in-frame clones only, not all of them. The repertoire consists of 200,000 to 250,000 clones, with around 90% occurring once and the leading ten covering roughly 15%. The sample comprised PBMCs or T cells enriched from blood (not recorded which). All receptors derive from a man aged 30-40 years who had been exposed to COVID-19.

V is TRBV3-1 (or the pseudogene TRBV3-2) and J is TRBJ2-7; D possibly corresponds to TRBD1 (5 bases). V lost 2 bases and J 9 bases, leaving 11 bases between the germline ends. The CDR3 has 12 amino acids. CDR1 and CDR2 from the germline V gene are LGHDT and YNNKEL (reference sequence). The CDR3 loop is CASSQIGEGQYF. The CDR3 region has the DNA TGTGCCAGCAGCCAAATAGGGGAAGGGCAGTACTTC.

The rearrangement joins TRBV6-4 to TRBJ1-6; the match to TRBD1 covers 9 bases. Germline CDR1 MRHNA, CDR2 SNTAGT. With 4 bases clipped from V and 7 bases from J, the junction kept 8 bases outside the gene matches. CDR3 length: 16 amino acids. Written as DNA, the CDR3 is TGTGCCAGCAGTGTAAGAGGGGACAGGGACAATTCACCCCTCCACTTT. The encoded protein is CASSVRGDRDNSPLHF.

This chain connects TRBV15 to TRBJ1-4; maybe TRBD1 (5 bases). V gave up 0 bases and J gave up 5 bases, with 13 bases separating them. The CDR3 has 16 amino acids. Per germline, CDR1 LNHNV and CDR2 YYDKDF (reference sequence). CDR3 nucleotide sequence: TGTGCCACCAGCAGAGATATAGCTCGGGGGAATGAAAAACTGTTTTTT. It encodes CATSRDIARGNEKLFF.

V usage is TRBV19 and J usage is TRBJ1-3; D remains ambiguous. The CDR3 covers 14 residues. CDR1 and CDR2 from the germline V gene are LNHDA and SQIVND (reference sequence). Trimming took off 5 bases at V and 0 bases at J, with 8 bases between the two ends. CDR3 sequence reads: CASSASNSGNTIYF. The CDR3 DNA follows: TGTGCCAGTAGTGCGTCTAACTCTGGAAACACCATATATTTT.

The genes are TRBV19 and TRBJ1-5, with a possible D match to TRBD1 (6 bases). Trimming shortened V by 6 bases and J by 6 bases, and 18 bases separated the two germline ends. This CDR3 has 15 amino acids. Germline V CDR1 and CDR2: LNHDA, SQIVND (reference sequence). The CDR3 DNA is TGTGCCAGTAGCAACAGGGCTAGAATGGGTCAGCCCCAGCATTTT. This sequence encodes CASSNRARMGQPQHF.

The rearrangement links TRBV27 to TRBJ1-1; possible D gene TRBD1, 5 bases. CDR1 is MNHEY and CDR2 is SMNVEV in the germline V gene (reference sequence). This CDR3 region has 14 residues. V lost 2 bases to trimming and J lost 5 bases, with 12 bases between them. In DNA, the CDR3 is TGTGCCAGCAGTTTACGTCGGGGGGGAACTGAAGCTTTCTTT. It codes for CASSLRRGGTEAFF.

This clone has only one observation. The rearrangement joins TRBV15 to TRBJ1-1; D is perhaps TRBD1 (5 bases). V was shortened by 8 bases and J by 2 bases, with 15 bases between the two germline ends. CDR3 size: 14 residues. Germline CDR1 and CDR2: LNHNV and YYDKDF (reference sequence). The CDR3 sequence is CATSLRGDNTEAFF. For the CDR3, the DNA is TGTGCCACCTCCCTTAGGGGCGATAACACTGAAGCTTTCTTT.

The CDR3 coding sequence is TGTGCCAGCAGCTTAGCTGGTAGCGCCCCCCGGACCGTCCAGTACTTC. It codes for CASSLAGSAPRTVQYF. J is TRBJ2-5 and V is TRBV7-2; D possibly corresponds to TRBD2 (5 bases). Germline loops: CDR1 SGHTA, CDR2 FQGNSA. V was clipped by 0 bases and J by 10 bases, with 21 bases between them. The CDR3 has 16 residues.

The chain carries TRBV24-1 and TRBJ2-5; D call uncertain. Trimming took 2 bases from V and 2 from J, leaving 5 bases between them. The CDR3 covers 13 residues. Germline V lookup: CDR1 KGHDR, CDR2 SFDVKD. CDR3 region: CATSDSFQETQYF. The CDR3 DNA is TGTGCCACCAGTGATTCCTTTCAAGAGACCCAGTACTTC.

The gene calls are TRBV19 and TRBJ2-2, with D perhaps matching TRBD2 (7 bases). Per germline, CDR1 LNHDA and CDR2 SQIVND (reference sequence). With 11 bases removed from V and 1 base from J, the gap between germline ends came to 17 bases. CDR3 length equals 15 residues. The CDR3 region is CAAKTGGQNTGELFF. In DNA form, the CDR3 reads TGTGCCGCAAAAACGGGGGGCCAGAACACCGGGGAGCTGTTTTTT.

The chain is built from TRBV30 and TRBJ1-4; 11 bases are shared with TRBD1. CDR1 and CDR2 (germline): GTSNPN, SVGIG (reference sequence). V lost 2 bases to trimming and J lost 8 bases; unmatched junction nucleotides: 4. The CDR3 spans 14 residues. CDR3 residues: CAWSRTGGKEKLFF. The CDR3 DNA is TGTGCCTGGAGTCGGACAGGGGGCAAGGAAAAACTGTTTTTT.

The chain joins TRBV15 to TRBJ1-3; weak D call: TRBD1 (6 bases). Per the germline V gene, CDR1 is LNHNV and CDR2 is YYDKDF (reference sequence). The germline V and J ends were trimmed by 0 bases and 4 bases, with 13 bases remaining between them. This CDR3 has 16 amino acids. Here the CDR3 reads CATSRDWTEPGNTIYF. CDR3 coding DNA: TGTGCCACCAGCAGAGATTGGACAGAACCGGGAAACACCATATATTTT.

The CDR3 nucleotides read TGTGCCAGCAGCCAAGGAGTGAGACCGGAGGCCTACAATGAGCAGTTCTTC. Translation: CASSQGVRPEAYNEQFF. V and J are TRBV4-2 and TRBJ2-1; TRBD2 is a possible D gene (5 bases). The germline gives CDR1 LGHNA, CDR2 YNFKEQ. Deletions cut 1 base from V and 2 bases from J, with 15 bases between. The CDR3 length is 17 residues.

The CDR3 sequence: CSTGQPDTEAFF. The CDR3 DNA sequence: TGCAGCACGGGACAGCCAGACACTGAAGCTTTCTTT. The gene calls are TRBV29-1 and TRBJ1-1, with 7 positions matching TRBD1. CDR1 and CDR2 from the germline V gene are SQVTM and ANQGSEA. V shed 8 bases, J shed 3 bases, and the junction held 6 bases outside the gene matches. This CDR3 comprises 12 residues.

V is TRBV11-1 and J is TRBJ1-3; D is unresolved. Trimming took 5 bases from V and 0 from J, leaving 11 bases between them. Germline values: CDR1 SGHAT, CDR2 FQDESV (reference sequence). The CDR3 spans 15 residues. The CDR3 DNA reads TGTGCCAGCAGCCTCGTTTCGGTCTCTGGAAACACCATATATTTT. Protein product: CASSLVSVSGNTIYF.

This clone has just one count. V usage is TRBV25-1 and J usage is TRBJ1-3, with D possibly being TRBD1 (6 bases). The CDR3 has 15 residues. V was shortened by 4 bases and J by 3 bases, with 13 bases between the two germline ends. The germline V gene has CDR1 MGHDK and CDR2 SYGVNS. The CDR3 reads CASSATDRIGNTIYF. The CDR3 DNA reads TGTGCCAGCAGTGCCACCGACAGGATTGGAAACACCATATATTTT.

The V gene is TRBV9, the J gene TRBJ1-5; 8 bases are shared with TRBD1. Germline CDR1 reads SGDLS; CDR2 reads YYNGEE. This CDR3 has 13 amino acids. The V and J ends lost 0 bases and 7 bases, in that order; junction bases with no gene match: 0. The CDR3 spells CASSVGQGQPQHF. In DNA form, the CDR3 reads TGTGCCAGCAGCGTAGGACAGGGGCAGCCCCAGCATTTT. Complete variable domain (other parts from reference TRBV9 and TRBJ1-5): DSGVTQTPKHLITATGQRVTLRCSPRSGDLSVYWYQQSLDQGLQFLIQYYNGEERAKGNILERFSAQQFPDLHSELNLSSLELGDSALYFCASSVGQGQPQHFGDGTRLSIL.

The chain joins TRBV7-9 to TRBJ2-3; 8 positions agree with TRBD2. The ends lost 5 bases at V and 6 bases at J; junction bases unmatched: 19. CDR1 and CDR2 (germline): SEHNR, FQNEAQ (reference sequence). This CDR3 is built from 18 residues. The CDR3 sequence: CASSPQAGGNPSGDTQYF. CDR3 nucleotides: TGTGCCAGCAGCCCTCAGGCGGGGGGCAATCCTTCCGGGGATACGCAGTATTTT. The variable domain in full, with the rest retrieved from reference TRBV7-9 and TRBJ2-3, is DTGVSQNPRHKITKRGQNVTFRCDPISEHNRLYWYRQTLGQGPEFLTYFQNEAQLEKSRLLSDRFSAERPKGSFSTLEIQRTEQGDSAMYLCASSPQAGGNPSGDTQYFGPGTRLTVL.

The chain couples TRBV5-8 to TRBJ2-1, with D possibly matching TRBD1 (6 bases). In germline, CDR1 is SGHTS, CDR2 YDEGEE. The CDR3 sequence is 13 residues long. The ends were cut back, 3 bases at V and 9 bases at J, with 13 bases in the middle. The CDR3: CASSYGQISEQFF. CDR3 coding DNA: TGTGCCAGCAGCTACGGACAGATCTCTGAGCAGTTCTTC.

The rearrangement links TRBV5-6 to TRBJ2-2, with a tentative D call TRBD2 (6 bases). Germline V gene data show CDR1 as SGHDT and CDR2 as YYEEEE. Trimming pared 1 base from V and 5 bases from J, leaving 9 bases between. This CDR3 spans 14 amino acids. The CDR3: CASSLQAGTGELFF. CDR3 in DNA: TGTGCCAGCAGCTTGCAGGCGGGGACCGGGGAGCTGTTTTTT. The full variable domain, with the rest looked up from reference TRBV5-6 and TRBJ2-2, is DAGVTQSPTHLIKTRGQQVTLRCSPKSGHDTVSWYQQALGQGPQFIFQYYEEEERQRGNFPDRFSGHQFPNYSSELNVNALLLGDSALYLCASSLQAGTGELFFGEGSRLTVL.

The J gene is TRBJ1-2, the V gene TRBV4-1; 9 bases match TRBD1. The CDR3 extends over 14 amino acids. The germline V gene encodes CDR1 MGHRA and CDR2 YSYEKL. V shed 6 bases and J 2 bases; nucleotides not matched to a gene: 4. The CDR3 here is CASRPTGGNYGYTF. The DNA for the CDR3 is TGCGCCAGCAGACCGACAGGGGGAAACTATGGCTACACCTTC.

As regards this clone: Other DNA sequences within the sample encode an identical CDR3. V gene TRBV2 combines with J gene TRBJ1-5; D is perhaps TRBD1 (5 bases). The CDR3 is 13 residues long. Trimming stripped 5 bases from V and 5 bases from J, with 10 bases between. From germline, CDR1 is SNHLY and CDR2 FYNNEI. The CDR3 nucleotides are TGTGCCAGCAGTCCAGGGAGGGATCAGCCCCAGCATTTT. This encodes CASSPGRDQPQHF.

The chain recombines TRBV4-2 with TRBJ2-5; TRBD2 aligns across 12 bases. The CDR3 loop spans 17 amino acids. V gave up 2 bases and J gave up 4 bases; unmatched junction bases: 8. CDR1 and CDR2 from the germline V gene are LGHNA and YNFKEQ. CDR3 protein: CASSQSRTSGAIETQYF. The DNA for the CDR3 is TGTGCCAGCAGCCAATCCAGGACTAGCGGGGCGATAGAGACCCAGTACTTC.